This T cell receptor (beta chain) derives from a study of early T cells in non-severe SARS-CoV-2 infection. Turning to the study itself: Sequencing of unsorted whole blood was done on bulk RNA, leaving chains unpaired.

The germline CDR1 and CDR2 sequences are DFQATT and SNEGSKA (reference sequence). V shed 4 bases and J 4 bases; nucleotides not matched to a gene: 6. The CDR3 is made up of 13 amino acids. Ten or more counts support this clonotype. TCRdb reprocessed the 5' RACE reads via MiXCR and lists one record per CDR3 protein. This sample carries 30,000 to 40,000 distinct CDR3 sequences, roughly 5.2% of them seen once, and the ten largest clones take about 21%. The chain carries TRBV20-1 and TRBJ2-7; 8 bases map to TRBD2. This TCR was sampled from an adult who was a healthcare worker with PCR-confirmed SARS-CoV-2 infection or an uninfected control (not recorded which). The sequencing input was whole blood. The CDR3 bases are TGCAGTGCTATTCCCGCGGGAGGTTACGAGCAGTACTTC. It specifies CSAIPAGGYEQYF.